This TCR beta chain came from a study of technical replicates of blood from a handful of donors. The germline V gene encodes CDR1 SGHAT and CDR2 FQNNGV. CDR3 length equals 15 residues. V shed 4 bases and J shed 6 bases, with 18 bases lying between them. Measured with immunoSEQ multiplex PCR; TCRdb has only the in-frame clones, and not every one. The data show more than 75,000 clones, roughly 95% seen once. The TCR sequence derives from a human donor in good health. Sequencing was carried out using T cells isolated from PBMCs. This chain joins TRBV11-2 and TRBJ1-2, with D perhaps matching TRBD1 (5 bases). The CDR3 nucleotides are TGTGCCAGCAGCTCAACACCCCAGGGTGAGCATGGCTACACCTTC. It is translated as CASSSTPQGEHGYTF.